This entry features one TCR beta chain sequence. The V end lost 3 bases, the J end lost 8 bases, and 10 bases lay between the germline ends. The germline gives CDR1 LNHDA, CDR2 SQIVND (reference sequence). This CDR3 region has 12 residues. Original methodology: It was from reference gene primer amplification that nucleated cell counts were estimated. TCRdb's copy holds only in-frame clones and misses some; the assay was immunoSEQ multiplex PCR. From that table come the V and J calls and clone size; the DNA was used to work out D and trimming. The sample includes about 140,000 clones, over 60% of them seen just once. The source of the sample is a study of blood T cell repertoires in COVID-19. About the research overall: Both acute and convalescent COVID-19 samples were obtained from the United States, Italy and Spain. The cDNA or gDNA used as material had been derived from T cells, B-cell-depleted T cells, or PBMCs.

The sample was peripheral blood. This receptor was obtained from a woman over 75 with active or convalescent COVID-19. The gene calls are TRBV19 and TRBJ1-2; the D is unclear. The CDR3 loop is CASSMPPQGYTF. The CDR3 coding sequence is TGTGCCAGTAGTATGCCCCCTCAGGGCTACACCTTC.